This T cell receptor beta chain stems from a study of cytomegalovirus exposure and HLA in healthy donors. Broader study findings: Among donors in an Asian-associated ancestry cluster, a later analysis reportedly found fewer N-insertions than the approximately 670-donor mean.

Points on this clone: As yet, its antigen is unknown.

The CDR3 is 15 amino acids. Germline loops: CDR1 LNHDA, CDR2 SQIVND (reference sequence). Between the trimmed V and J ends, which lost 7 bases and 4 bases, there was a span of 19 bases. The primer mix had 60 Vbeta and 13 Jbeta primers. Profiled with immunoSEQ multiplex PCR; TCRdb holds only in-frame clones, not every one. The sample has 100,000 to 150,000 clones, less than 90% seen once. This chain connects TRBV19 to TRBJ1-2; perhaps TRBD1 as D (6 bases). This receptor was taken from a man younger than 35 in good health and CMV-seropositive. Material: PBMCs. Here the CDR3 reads CASNAGTSGSYGYTF. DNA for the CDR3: TGTGCCAGTAACGCCGGGACATCGGGAAGCTATGGCTACACCTTC.